This T cell receptor (beta chain) was recovered during a study of T cells after yellow fever vaccination. Notes on the study in general: Researchers report a weaker secondary response that nonetheless peaked faster, day 5 versus 15. High-abundance clonotypes from the bulk population could contaminate FACS-sorted repertoires. Most clones from primary vaccination were detected again post-booster (roughly 95% CD4, around 90% CD8).

This clonotype appeared many times. Its antigen is still unknown. One entry per CDR3 protein results from TCRdb running MiXCR on the 5' RACE reads. The sample records 280,000 or so distinct CDR3 sequences, approximately 10% being singletons. V was pared by 2 bases and J by 5 bases, with 5 bases of the junction left unmatched. CDR3 length: 14 residues. The germline V gene encodes CDR1 DFQATT and CDR2 SNEGSKA (reference sequence). This chain links TRBV20-1 with TRBJ2-5, with TRBD2 matching over 10 bases. The source material was CD4+ T cells sorted from PBMCs, sampled 5 days after the yellow fever booster vaccination. This receptor was taken from a man aged 18 to 29 who received the YFV17D yellow fever vaccine. CDR3 bases: TGCAGTGCTAGAAGGCTAGCGGGGGCTGAGACCCAGTACTTC. Encoded protein: CSARRLAGAETQYF.